This note documents a single TCR beta chain sequence. Antigen: not known. Using immunoSEQ multiplex PCR, the repertoire was profiled, and TCRdb retains in-frame clones only, with some absent. The data contain about 56,000 clones, 70% to 90% of them singletons. These data are taken from a study of a mutant IDH1 vaccine in newly diagnosed glioma. The time point denotes: week 35, safety follow-up. Each vaccine dose was 300 ug of mutant IDH1 20-mer peptide, with topical imiquimod. The sample in question was PBMCs, obtained from a glioma patient whose treatment included an IDH1 peptide vaccine. The receptor's source is a man between 35 and 55 years old with glioma.

CDR3 in amino acids: CASSGSSYEQYF. CDR3 nucleotide sequence: TGTGCCAGCAGCGGGAGCTCCTACGAGCAGTACTTC. This chain connects TRBV6-6 to TRBJ2-7; tentative D call: TRBD2 (6 bases). The CDR3 runs to 12 residues. Trimming took 6 bases from V and 0 from J, leaving 6 bases between them. Germline loops: CDR1 MNHNY, CDR2 SVGAGI (reference sequence).